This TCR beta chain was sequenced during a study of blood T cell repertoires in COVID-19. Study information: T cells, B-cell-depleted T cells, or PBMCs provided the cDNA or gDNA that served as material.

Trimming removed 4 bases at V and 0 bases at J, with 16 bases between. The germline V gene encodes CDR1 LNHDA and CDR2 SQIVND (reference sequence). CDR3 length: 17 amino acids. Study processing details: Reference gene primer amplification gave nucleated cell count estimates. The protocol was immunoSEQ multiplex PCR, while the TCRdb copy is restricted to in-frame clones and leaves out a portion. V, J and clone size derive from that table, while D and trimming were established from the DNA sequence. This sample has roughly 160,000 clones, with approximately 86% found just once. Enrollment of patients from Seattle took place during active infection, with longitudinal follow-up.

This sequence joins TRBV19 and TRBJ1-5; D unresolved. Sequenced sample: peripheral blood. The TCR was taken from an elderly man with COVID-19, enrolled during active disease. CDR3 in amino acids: CASSKPQAVYSNQPQHF. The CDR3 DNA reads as TGTGCCAGTAGTAAGCCCCAGGCCGTATATAGCAATCAGCCCCAGCATTTT.